The entry that follows covers one T cell receptor beta chain sequence. In this sample, this clonotype turned up a few times. Its recognized antigen is unknown. Base-call qualities are not available, and no considerably larger clone is one nucleotide away. The method was 5' RACE. The instrument was an Illumina HiSeq 2500. A second PCR of roughly 7 to 12 cycles was performed with a sample-barcoded 5' primer and a J-beta primer mix. A template-switch 5' adaptor carrying 12 random nucleotides introduced a unique molecular identifier onto each TCR beta cDNA molecule. At least 3 million CDR3-containing paired-end reads were obtained from each sample. All of the RNA was converted into first-strand cDNA using the Mint cDNA synthesis kit, with a TRBC-specific oligonucleotide serving as the primer. Following uracil-DNA glycosylase treatment, all cDNA underwent a first 18-cycle PCR with the universal primers M1SS and BC2_uni_R. The published analysis was carried out like this. For normalization, 1 million high-quality reads were randomly selected from each sample, with every read carrying a distinct molecular identifier. Reads sharing molecular identifiers were discarded rather than binned into consensus sequences. CDR3 identification, clonotype clustering and error correction used MiTCR with a Q25 quality threshold and the strictest error-elimination algorithm. A nonparametric unseen species model with Euler transformation was used to estimate a lower bound on total TCR beta diversity. TCRdb itself trimmed the public reads at Q25 with fastp, ran MiXCR and retained productive beta chains. CDR3 protein sequences are deduplicated, and each keeps its most common genes and DNA. These V and J calls originate from TCRdb's pipeline instead of the authors' own analysis. Counted in this sample were more than 1.4 million distinct CDR3 sequences; roughly 45% of them appeared once. Roughly 7.9% of the sample goes to the ten largest clones.

CDR1 and CDR2 are read off the germline V gene as ENHRY and SYGVKD. The CDR3 spans 16 residues, from the cysteine through the phenylalanine. Of the read, only the CDR3 DNA is kept; its 48 bases are in frame from base 1. The V and J ends are trimmed by 3 bases and 8 bases, leaving 20 bases between them. The entry originates in a study of blood T cells in healthy people across ages (dated by TCRdb to about 2015). For context, the study as a whole: In model experiments, template switching captured roughly one uniquely barcoded TCR beta cDNA molecule for every two T cells. The study measured age-related changes in TCR beta repertoire diversity using deep sequencing normalized with unique cDNA molecular identifiers. The donors were split into four age groups: young (average 16 years), middle-aged (roughly 39), aged (approximately 60) and long-lived (roughly 88). To avoid experimental bias, donors of different ages were spread randomly across the sequencing lanes. The study analyzed two additional independent replicas of 1 million unique cDNA reads from the same blood draw for two donors, one aged 18 to 29 and one aged 80 or older. What the authors observed across the whole study: There was a strong correlation between observed TCR beta diversity and the percentage of naive T cells measured by flow cytometry. Observed TCR beta diversity per million T cells fell roughly linearly with age, and a significant reduction was already apparent by age approximately 40. Donor CMV infection status was unknown, potentially confounding age-related changes in expanded clonotypes. Total diversity estimates from one million sequenced T cells were considered lower bounds and underestimates. Since profiling was done on bulk unsorted PBMCs, naive and antigen-experienced compartments could not be conclusively compared. Compared with the aged group, the long-lived group had more naive CD4+ T cells, fewer expanded clones and increased TCR diversity, suggesting age selection.

Systemically healthy Caucasian individuals from Russia, 39 in total and aged about 6 to 95 years, were included as donors. Ten milliliters of peripheral blood were drawn from each donor into EDTA-treated Vacutainer tubes. PBMCs were isolated by Ficoll-Paque density-gradient centrifugation, with at least 7 million obtained per sample. Trizol reagent was used to extract total RNA from the PBMCs, yielding at least 5.5 micrograms per sample. The percentages of naive CD45RAhigh/CD27high T cells were determined by flow cytometry on a PBMC aliquot from every donor. The clonotype comes from a woman aged 18-29 years in good health. The sequence is built from TRBV10-3 and TRBJ2-1; no D gene can be assigned with confidence. Sequenced material: blood. The DNA sequence follows: TGTGCCATCAGTGACCAAATAACACCCCCTATGGATGAGCAGTTCTTC. It translates to CAISDQITPPMDEQFF.